This T cell receptor (beta chain) was sequenced for a study of blood T cell repertoires in COVID-19. The overall study: From the United States, Italy and Spain came samples of acute and convalescent COVID-19. The cDNA or gDNA used as material had been derived from T cells, B-cell-depleted T cells, or PBMCs.

Original processing methods: Estimation of nucleated cell counts was performed using reference gene primer amplification. The table came from immunoSEQ multiplex PCR; TCRdb's copy has only in-frame clones and leaves some out. V and J calls and clone size are those listed in that table; D and trimming were worked out from the DNA. The data contain roughly 160,000 clones, more than 90% of them singletons. This clone was seen a single time. V lost 1 base to trimming and J lost 6 bases; unmatched junction nucleotides: 7. The CDR3 has 17 residues. Germline V lookup: CDR1 MGHRA, CDR2 YSYEKL. This TCR was sampled from a man aged 45-65 years with acute or convalescent COVID-19. The V and J genes are TRBV4-1 and TRBJ2-1; 12 bases are shared with TRBD2. The specimen was peripheral blood. This CDR3 is CASSQGLAGGNLNEQFF. The DNA of the CDR3 is TGCGCCAGCAGCCAAGGCCTAGCGGGAGGGAATCTCAATGAGCAGTTCTTC.